One sample yielded the 7 T cell receptor beta chains listed below, sequenced in a study of T cells in women clearing cervical HPV infection. Here immunoSEQ multiplex PCR was the method, and the copy in TCRdb shows in-frame clones only, minus some. This repertoire includes about 23,000 clones. Material for sequencing was blood buffy coat. These receptors originate from a woman aged 18 to 75 with a cervical HPV16 infection that either progressed to CIN3+ or cleared (not recorded which).

The CDR3 protein is CASSLGFPRLDRGLRNTEAFF. The CDR3 bases that were read are TGCGCCAGCAGCTTGGGTTTCCCTCGACTCGACAGGGGGCTTAGAAACACTGAA. The chain combines TRBV5-1 with TRBJ1-1, with 10 bases fitting TRBD1. The read ends 3 residues shy of where the CDR3 ends; the end is completed using the germline J gene. Germline V CDR1 and CDR2: SGHRS, YFSETQ. V was clipped by 0 bases and J by 2 bases; unmatched bases: 19. This CDR3 region has 21 residues.

With respect to this clone: The DNA ends 3 residues before the CDR3 does, and the rest of the CDR3 is filled in from the germline J gene. The rearrangement uses TRBV11-2 and TRBJ2-1; D might be TRBD2 (5 bases). V lost 3 bases and J lost 7, with 13 bases in between. Germline assignment: CDR1 SGHAT and CDR2 FQNNGV. This CDR3 is 14 amino acids long. The CDR3 is CASSLYWTGNEQFF. The DNA read from the CDR3 is TGTGCCAGCAGCTTGTATTGGACTGGAAATGAG.

Points on this clone: The read finishes 3 residues shy of the CDR3 end, and the germline J gene is used to complete it. The chain uses TRBV19 and TRBJ1-2; TRBD1 aligns across 9 bases. The CDR3 runs to 14 residues. In germline, CDR1 is LNHDA, CDR2 SQIVND (reference sequence). The J segment lost 1 base and the V segment lost 5 bases, leaving 2 bases of the junction unmatched. The CDR3 loop reads CASSLTGGNYGYTF. CDR3 bases read: TGTGCCAGTAGTCTGACAGGGGGTAACTATGGC. The whole variable domain, filled in from reference TRBV19 and TRBJ1-2, reads DGGITQSPKYLFRKEGQNVTLSCEQNLNHDAMYWYRQDPGQGLRLIYYSQIVNDFQKGDIAEGYSVSREKKESFPLTVTSAQKNPTAFYLCASSLTGGNYGYTFGSGTRLTVV.

Details on this clone: With the read ending 3 residues before the CDR3 end, the germline J gene is used to fill in that end. The chain links TRBV28 to TRBJ1-5, with D maybe TRBD1 (5 bases). Germline V gene data show CDR1 as MDHEN and CDR2 as SYDVKM. V lost 4 bases, J lost 2 bases, and 15 bases lay in between. CDR3 size: 16 residues. The CDR3 is CASSSTWARGNQPQHF. Partial CDR3 DNA: TGTGCCAGCAGTTCGACTTGGGCCAGGGGCAATCAGCCC.

Points on this clone: The read stops 3 residues short of the end of the CDR3; the missing end is completed from the germline J gene. The chain has TRBV30 and TRBJ1-5; 9 positions match TRBD1. The CDR3 is made up of 15 amino acids. V lost 2 bases to trimming and J lost 5 bases; unmatched junction nucleotides: 7. Germline CDR1 and CDR2: GTSNPN and SVGIG (reference sequence). The CDR3 region is CAWSTPGTGYQPQHF. The CDR3 bases that were read are TGTGCCTGGAGTACCCCCGGGACAGGGTATCAGCCC.

As concerns this clone: From the germline J gene comes the end of the CDR3, since the read stops 3 residues before it. This chain joins TRBV6-4 and TRBJ2-7, with D perhaps matching TRBD1 (5 bases). Trimming left V 2 bases short and J 4 bases short, with 21 bases between. The CDR3 length is 17 residues. Germline CDR1 MRHNA, CDR2 SNTAGT. The CDR3 loop is CASSDTGFVAEYYEQYF. The part of the CDR3 DNA that was read is TGTGCCAGCAGTGACACAGGTTTTGTAGCCGAATATTACGAG.

Comment on this clone: The CDR3 end falls 3 residues outside the read, so it is completed with the germline J gene. V and J are TRBV19 and TRBJ1-2; 10 bases fit TRBD1. The CDR3 has 19 amino acids. Germline-derived CDR1 and CDR2 are LNHDA and SQIVND (reference sequence). CDR3 region: CASAVSGTGEFRVKNIYTF. CDR3 DNA, as far as it was read: TGTGCCAGTGCCGTTTCGGGGACAGGGGAGTTTCGGGTCAAAAACATC. The complete variable domain, with remaining parts taken from reference TRBV19 and TRBJ1-2, reads DGGITQSPKYLFRKEGQNVTLSCEQNLNHDAMYWYRQDPGQGLRLIYYSQIVNDFQKGDIAEGYSVSREKKESFPLTVTSAQKNPTAFYLCASAVSGTGEFRVKNIYTFGSGTRLTVV.